This T cell receptor (beta chain) was recorded in a study of T cell responses to AZD1222 COVID-19 vaccine. The J segment lost 1 base and the V segment lost 5 bases, leaving 4 bases of the junction unmatched. The CDR3 has 14 amino acids. Per the germline V gene, CDR1 is SGHTA and CDR2 is FQGTGA. In regard to this clone: Its antigen is unknown.

Notes on the study in general: There were mostly white British donors and more females than males, and clonal diversity was possibly underestimated.

Sequencing was performed with immunoSEQ multiplex PCR; in TCRdb, only in-frame clones are kept and a portion is missing. There are roughly 150,000 clones in the sample; approximately 86% occur only once, and 6.9% lies in the top ten. This sequence was found in an adult who had recovered from COVID-19. The chain couples TRBV7-3 to TRBJ1-1; 7 positions match TRBD1. The source was peripheral blood, collected after recovery from COVID-19. CDR3 sequence reads: CASSKGQTNTEAFF. CDR3 coding DNA: TGTGCCAGCAGCAAGGGACAGACGAACACTGAAGCTTTCTTT.